Listed below are T cell receptor beta chains from one sample, sequenced in a study of response to subunit inactivated influenza vaccine. MiXCR, applied by TCRdb to the RT-PCR reads, yields one record per CDR3 protein. The sample shows about 620,000 distinct CDR3 sequences, 10% to 15% of them seen only once. The source was PBMCs from blood, collected on the day of vaccination. The source of these receptors is a man aged 50-60 years who received an inactivated influenza vaccine. Both conserved end residues are part of each CDR3. Each record gives: CDR3 protein, CDR3 DNA, J gene, clone size, V gene, D gene. D genes are given only for firm matches. Rows give clone size only sometimes, using once, few, many, or a class for an expanded clone.

CDR3aa: CASSNLAGGTGDTQYF
CDR3nt: TGTGCCAGCAGCAACCTAGCGGGGGGAACGGGAGATACGCAGTATTTT
j_gene: TRBJ2-3
abundance: -
v_gene: TRBV11-2
d_gene: TRBD2

CDR3aa: CSFSRPSYNEQFF
CDR3nt: TGCAGTTTCTCCAGGCCATCCTACAATGAGCAGTTCTTC
j_gene: TRBJ2-1
abundance: -
v_gene: TRBV20-1
d_gene: -

CDR3aa: CASSLEAQGEQYF
CDR3nt: TGCGCCAGCAGCTTGGAGGCCCAGGGCGAGCAGTACTTC
j_gene: TRBJ2-7
abundance: -
v_gene: TRBV5-1
d_gene: -

CDR3aa: CASTHGGSGGNEQFF
CDR3nt: TGTGCCAGCACCCACGGGGGGAGCGGTGGGAATGAGCAGTTCTTC
j_gene: TRBJ2-1
abundance: -
v_gene: TRBV9
d_gene: TRBD2

CDR3aa: CASSQRPLPGNEQFF
CDR3nt: TGTGCCAGCAGCCAAAGGCCTTTGCCGGGGAATGAGCAGTTCTTC
j_gene: TRBJ2-1
abundance: few
v_gene: TRBV4-2
d_gene: -

CDR3aa: CASSQELRGLQETQYF
CDR3nt: TGTGCCAGCAGCCAAGAACTAAGGGGGCTCCAAGAGACCCAGTACTTC
j_gene: TRBJ2-5
abundance: few
v_gene: TRBV4-2
d_gene: TRBD1

CDR3aa: CASSPRGQQETQYF
CDR3nt: TGTGCCAGCAGCCCAAGGGGGCAGCAAGAGACCCAGTACTTC
j_gene: TRBJ2-5
abundance: many
v_gene: TRBV7-9
d_gene: TRBD1

CDR3aa: CASSSDRTTYEQYF
CDR3nt: TGTGCCAGCAGCTCTGACAGGACTACCTACGAGCAGTACTTC
j_gene: TRBJ2-7
abundance: few
v_gene: TRBV5-6
d_gene: -

CDR3aa: CASSRLGGTSYNEQFF
CDR3nt: TGTGCCAGCAGCCGTCTCGGGGGCACCTCCTACAATGAGCAGTTCTTC
j_gene: TRBJ2-1
abundance: -
v_gene: TRBV7-9
d_gene: -

CDR3aa: CAIRPGTSRAQETQYF
CDR3nt: TGTGCCATCAGACCCGGGACTAGCAGAGCTCAAGAGACCCAGTACTTC
j_gene: TRBJ2-5
abundance: few
v_gene: TRBV10-3
d_gene: TRBD2

CDR3aa: CASSPGTSGRLVDTQYF
CDR3nt: TGTGCCAGCAGCCCCGGGACTAGCGGGAGGTTGGTAGATACGCAGTATTTT
j_gene: TRBJ2-3
abundance: -
v_gene: TRBV7-2
d_gene: TRBD2

CDR3aa: CASSYLQQNTEAFF
CDR3nt: TGTGCCAGCAGTTACTTACAGCAGAACACTGAAGCTTTCTTT
j_gene: TRBJ1-1
abundance: many
v_gene: TRBV6-5
d_gene: -

CDR3aa: CASSLRSLGGELFF
CDR3nt: TGTGCCAGCAGCTTGAGGTCGTTGGGCGGGGAGCTGTTTTTT
j_gene: TRBJ2-2
abundance: -
v_gene: TRBV5-6
d_gene: -

CDR3aa: CSSNRVLNNEQFF
CDR3nt: TGCAGTTCCAACAGGGTTCTAAACAATGAGCAGTTCTTC
j_gene: TRBJ2-1
abundance: many
v_gene: TRBV20-1
d_gene: -

CDR3aa: CASSTTENTGELFF
CDR3nt: TGTGCCAGCAGTACGACGGAGAACACCGGGGAGCTGTTTTTT
j_gene: TRBJ2-2
abundance: -
v_gene: TRBV7-2
d_gene: -

CDR3aa: CASRSRTSAQETQYF
CDR3nt: TGTGCCAGCAGAAGTAGGACTAGCGCGCAAGAGACCCAGTACTTC
j_gene: TRBJ2-5
abundance: many
v_gene: TRBV12-3/TRBV12-4
d_gene: TRBD2

CDR3aa: CASSQDAGRQAFF
CDR3nt: TGCGCCAGCAGCCAAGATGCGGGACGGCAAGCTTTCTTT
j_gene: TRBJ1-1
abundance: many
v_gene: TRBV4-3
d_gene: -

CDR3aa: CAISESTGGSGNTIYF
CDR3nt: TGTGCCATCAGTGAGTCGACGGGTGGCTCTGGAAACACCATATATTTT
j_gene: TRBJ1-3
abundance: -
v_gene: TRBV10-3
d_gene: -

CDR3aa: CASSLARSTYEQYF
CDR3nt: TGCGCCAGCAGCTTGGCCAGGTCCACCTACGAGCAGTACTTC
j_gene: TRBJ2-7
abundance: -
v_gene: TRBV5-1
d_gene: -

CDR3aa: CAMSTVSGNTIYF
CDR3nt: TGTGCCATGTCGACAGTCTCTGGAAACACCATATATTTT
j_gene: TRBJ1-3
abundance: many
v_gene: TRBV10-3
d_gene: -

CDR3aa: CAWSVDTSGGRNNEQFF
CDR3nt: TGTGCCTGGAGTGTAGATACTAGCGGGGGCCGGAACAATGAGCAGTTCTTC
j_gene: TRBJ2-1
abundance: -
v_gene: TRBV30
d_gene: TRBD2

CDR3aa: CASSLGGAGAKNIQYF
CDR3nt: TGTGCCAGCAGCCTCGGGGGGGCAGGAGCCAAAAACATTCAGTACTTC
j_gene: TRBJ2-4
abundance: -
v_gene: TRBV12-3/TRBV12-4
d_gene: TRBD2

CDR3aa: CASSLERYRANKDGYTF
CDR3nt: TGTGCCAGCAGCTTAGAGCGCTACAGGGCTAATAAGGATGGCTACACCTTC
j_gene: TRBJ1-2
abundance: few
v_gene: TRBV7-9
d_gene: -

CDR3aa: CASSQTGTNSYEQYF
CDR3nt: TGTGCCAGCAGCCAGACCGGGACAAACTCCTACGAGCAGTACTTC
j_gene: TRBJ2-7
abundance: -
v_gene: TRBV4-2
d_gene: -

CDR3aa: CASSALWTYEQYF
CDR3nt: TGTGCCAGCTCGGCCCTTTGGACCTACGAGCAGTACTTC
j_gene: TRBJ2-7
abundance: few
v_gene: TRBV6-1
d_gene: -

CDR3aa: CATSRRTNEQFF
CDR3nt: TGTGCCACCAGCCGTCGGACTAATGAGCAGTTCTTC
j_gene: TRBJ2-1
abundance: few
v_gene: TRBV15
d_gene: -

CDR3aa: CASSFFRLETQYF
CDR3nt: TGTGCCAGCAGTTTTTTCAGGTTAGAGACCCAGTACTTC
j_gene: TRBJ2-5
abundance: few
v_gene: TRBV12-3/TRBV12-4
d_gene: -

CDR3aa: CASSPSSYNEKFF
CDR3nt: TGTGCCAGCTCACCAAGCTCCTACAATGAGAAGTTCTTC
j_gene: TRBJ2-1
abundance: -
v_gene: TRBV18
d_gene: -

CDR3aa: CASMVDRGSPYEQYF
CDR3nt: TGTGCCAGCATGGTGGACAGGGGATCCCCCTACGAGCAGTACTTC
j_gene: TRBJ2-7
abundance: -
v_gene: TRBV2
d_gene: TRBD1

CDR3aa: CASSPGQSEGEQYF
CDR3nt: TGTGCCAGCTCACCGGGACAGTCTGAAGGCGAGCAGTACTTC
j_gene: TRBJ2-7
abundance: -
v_gene: TRBV18
d_gene: TRBD1